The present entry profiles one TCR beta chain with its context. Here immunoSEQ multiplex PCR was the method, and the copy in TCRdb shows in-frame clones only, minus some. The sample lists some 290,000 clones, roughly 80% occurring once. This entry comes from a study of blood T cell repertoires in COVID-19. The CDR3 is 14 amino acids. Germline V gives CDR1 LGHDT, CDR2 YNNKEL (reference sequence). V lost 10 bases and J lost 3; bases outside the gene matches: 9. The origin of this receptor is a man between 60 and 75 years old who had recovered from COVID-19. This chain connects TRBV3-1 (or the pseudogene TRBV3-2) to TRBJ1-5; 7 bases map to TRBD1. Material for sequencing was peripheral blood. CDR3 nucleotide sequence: TGTGCCACTTCAGAAGGGACAGTCAATCAGCCCCAGCATTTT. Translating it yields CATSEGTVNQPQHF.